The source of this T cell receptor (beta chain) is a study of shared clonotypes between healthy human individuals. Positively selected for CCR7, the CD45RO-negative cells used as naive CD8 cells excluded terminally differentiated effector memory CD45RA+ cells. The data were produced by immunoSEQ multiplex PCR, yet TCRdb's version contains in-frame clones alone and is incomplete. The table lists some 1,900,000 clones, just under 95% of them singletons. CDR1 and CDR2 (germline): LGHNA, YNFKEQ. This CDR3 spans 17 amino acids. V lost 4 bases to trimming and J lost 3 bases; unmatched junction nucleotides: 8.

Material for sequencing was naive CD8+ T cells sorted from blood. The sequence was obtained from a man aged 18 to 29 in good health. The chain recombines TRBV4-2 with TRBJ1-3, with 11 bases matching TRBD1. DNA of the CDR3: TGTGCCAGCAGCCCCTTCGCCGGGACAGGGGGTGGAAACACCATATATTTT. Translating gives CASSPFAGTGGGNTIYF.